This T cell receptor (beta chain) is from a study of CD8 T cells in ankylosing spondylitis. Study-level findings and limits: A motif of roughly eight highly homologous TCR beta variants was seen as apparently characteristic of ankylosing spondylitis blood.

In TCRdb, the 5' RACE reads were re-called with MiXCR into one record per CDR3 protein. The data hold about 240,000 distinct CDR3 sequences, with about 9.1% observed a single time. As for this clonotype: The antigen is undetermined.

This sequence originates from a male donor with ankylosing spondylitis or in good health (not recorded which). Sample: blood, either unsorted or a sorted T cell fraction (not recorded which).

CDR3 DNA: TGCGCCAGCAGCTTGTCGGCGGGAGGGCCGAATGAGCAGTTCTTC. Amino acid sequence: CASSLSAGGPNEQFF. This chain links TRBV5-1 with TRBJ2-1, with 9 bases matching TRBD2. The CDR3 totals 15 residues. The ends lost 1 base at V and 7 bases at J; junction bases unmatched: 6. Germline CDR1 and CDR2: SGHRS and YFSETQ.